Described below is a single T cell receptor (beta chain) sequence and its context. Its antigen remains unidentified. This specimen comes from a study of cytomegalovirus exposure and HLA in healthy donors. Study-wide results and caveats: In a later analysis, HLA-associated beta chains showed higher expansion and lower generation probabilities than comparable chains. Among the sequence variants, a highly shared cluster was likely an artifact of sequencing.

PCR was performed using 60 Vbeta and 13 Jbeta primers. Clones were sequenced by immunoSEQ multiplex PCR, and TCRdb holds only the in-frame ones, with some missing. The repertoire holds some 92,000 clones, with more than 65% as singletons. The CDR3 runs to 15 residues. V was trimmed by 3 bases and J by 1 base, leaving 10 bases between them. Germline V lookup: CDR1 LNHDA, CDR2 SQIVND (reference sequence). The sequence derives from a man in his thirties or forties in good health and CMV-seronegative. Input material: PBMCs. The chain is built from TRBV19 and TRBJ1-5, with D possibly TRBD1 on 5 matching bases. The CDR3 coding sequence is TGTGCCAGTAGTATTTGGGGGGTAAGCAATCAGCCCCAGCATTTT. This gives the protein CASSIWGVSNQPQHF.